This T cell receptor beta chain came from a study of OX40 agonist ivuxolimab in advanced cancers. TCRdb's table, derived via immunoSEQ multiplex PCR, lists solely in-frame clones and lacks some. The sample lists 65,000 to 90,000 clones, approximately 90% seen once, with 6% to 8.5% in the top ten. Germline values: CDR1 MNHEY, CDR2 SMNVEV (reference sequence). The CDR3 runs 15 residues. Trimming left V 2 bases short and J 4 bases short, with 12 bases between. Study results and caveats: Certain nonresponders likewise exhibited a low normalized T-cell clonal expansion.

In this sample, this clone turned up once. The antigen remains unidentified. The J gene is TRBJ2-1, the V gene TRBV27; maybe TRBD2 (5 bases). This TCR was sampled from an adult with an advanced solid tumor such as melanoma, head and neck, liver or kidney cancer. Sequenced here: CD4+ or CD8+ T cells sorted from blood, sampled in a trial of the OX40 agonist ivuxolimab. The CDR3 bases are TGTGCCAGCAGTTTAGGCCCAGCGGCGTACAATGAGCAGTTCTTC. Residues: CASSLGPAAYNEQFF.